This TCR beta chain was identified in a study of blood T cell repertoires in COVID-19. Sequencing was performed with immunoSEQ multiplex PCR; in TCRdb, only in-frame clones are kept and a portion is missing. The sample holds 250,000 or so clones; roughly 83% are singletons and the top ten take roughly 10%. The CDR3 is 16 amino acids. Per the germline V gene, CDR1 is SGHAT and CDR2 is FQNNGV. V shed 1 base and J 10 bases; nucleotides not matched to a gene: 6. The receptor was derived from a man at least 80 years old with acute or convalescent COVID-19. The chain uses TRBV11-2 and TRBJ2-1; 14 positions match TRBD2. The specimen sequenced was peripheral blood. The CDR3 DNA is TGTGCCAGCAGCTTAGGGGGACTAGCGGGGGTGCGGGAGCAGTTCTTC. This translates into CASSLGGLAGVREQFF.